One and the same sample provided the 21 T cell receptor beta chains below, sequenced in a study of lymphopenia after photon versus proton radiotherapy. This table comes from immunoSEQ multiplex PCR, and its TCRdb copy is limited to in-frame clones, with some not included. The table records tens of thousands of clones, more than 85% of them present only once. The sample here was peripheral blood, taken from a patient treated with proton-based radiotherapy. The receptor set was obtained from a man older than 75 with esophageal cancer.

V gene TRBV29-1 combines with J gene TRBJ1-2; D may be TRBD1 (6 bases). Trimming pared 3 bases from V and 8 bases from J, leaving 19 bases between. The CDR3 sequence is 14 residues long. CDR1 is SQVTM and CDR2 is ANQGSEA in the germline V gene. The CDR3 DNA reads TGCAGCGTTGACGGACAGTACCGTTTCGGGGGCTACACCTTC. Its translation: CSVDGQYRFGGYTF.

The chain couples TRBV21-1 to TRBJ2-1; the D segment call TRBD1 is taken from the table without a DNA check. TRBV21-1 is annotated as a pseudogene. The length of the CDR3 is 13 residues. In DNA form, the CDR3 reads TGTGCCAGCAGCCCGGGACAGGGCCATGAGCAGTTCTTC. This codes for CASSPGQGHEQFF.

This chain connects TRBV7-9 to TRBJ2-5; a possible D gene is TRBD2 (6 bases). CDR1 and CDR2 from the germline V gene are SEHNR and FQNEAQ (reference sequence). Deletions cut 5 bases from V and 3 bases from J, with 13 bases between. The CDR3 is 14 amino acids. In nucleotides, the CDR3 is TGTGCCAGCAGCCCGGGGCGGGATGAAGAGACCCAGTACTTC. As protein: CASSPGRDEETQYF.

The rearrangement links TRBV10-1 to TRBJ2-7; D is perhaps TRBD2 (6 bases). Per the germline V gene, CDR1 is WNHNN and CDR2 is SYGVQD (reference sequence). The CDR3 has 13 amino acids. The ends were cut back, 4 bases at V and 4 bases at J, with 11 bases in the middle. The DNA of the CDR3 is TGCGCCAGCAGTGGTGGAGGGCAGTACGAGCAGTACTTC. It is translated as CASSGGGQYEQYF.

This clone has a single count. The J gene is TRBJ2-7, the V gene TRBV7-2, with D possibly matching TRBD1 (5 bases). Trimming pared 5 bases from V and 5 bases from J, leaving 7 bases between. The V gene's germline CDR1 is SGHTA and CDR2 FQGNSA. The CDR3 is 11 residues long. CDR3 bases: TGTGCCAGCAGCGGCAGGGACGAGCAGTACTTC. Its protein is CASSGRDEQYF.

The genes are TRBV5-1 and TRBJ1-3; D may be TRBD1 (5 bases). This CDR3 is built from 18 residues. Germline V CDR1 and CDR2: SGHRS, YFSETQ. V shed 2 bases and J shed 0 bases, with 18 bases lying between them. The DNA for the CDR3 is TGCGCCAGCAGCTTTGGGACCGCCTATGGAGGCTCTGGAAACACCATATATTTT. Its protein is CASSFGTAYGGSGNTIYF.

The chain combines TRBV30 with TRBJ2-1, with D unresolved. The CDR3 is 12 amino acids. Between the trimmed V and J ends, which lost 3 bases and 8 bases, there was a span of 11 bases. The germline CDR1 and CDR2 sequences are GTSNPN and SVGIG (reference sequence). Here the CDR3 DNA reads TGTGCCTGGAGAGGATGGTTAGATGAGCAGTTCTTC. Protein product: CAWRGWLDEQFF.

This chain joins TRBV5-4 and TRBJ2-3; D might be TRBD1 or TRBD2, each matching 5 bases. Trimming left V 0 bases short and J 2 bases short, with 13 bases between. CDR3 length equals 16 residues. Germline loops: CDR1 SGHNT, CDR2 YYREEE (reference sequence). CDR3 region: CASSLGDQPFTDTQYF. DNA of the CDR3: TGTGCCAGCAGCTTGGGGGACCAACCCTTCACAGATACGCAGTATTTT. Filled out from reference TRBV5-4 and TRBJ2-3, the complete variable domain reads ETGVTQSPTHLIKTRGQQVTLRCSSQSGHNTVSWYQQALGQGPQFIFQYYREEENGRGNFPPRFSGLQFPNYSSELNVNALELDDSALYLCASSLGDQPFTDTQYFGPGTRLTVL.

The chain recombines TRBV19 with TRBJ2-2; D tentatively fits TRBD1 or TRBD2 (5 bases each). The V gene's germline CDR1 is LNHDA and CDR2 SQIVND (reference sequence). V lost 4 bases and J 0 bases, leaving 15 bases between the germline ends. This CDR3 comprises 17 residues. The CDR3 protein is CASSSRVGTPNTGELFF. In DNA, the CDR3 is TGTGCCAGTAGTAGTAGGGTAGGGACGCCGAACACCGGGGAGCTGTTTTTT.

This clone appeared a single time. The V gene is TRBV5-1, the J gene TRBJ2-2; 10 bases fit TRBD2. This CDR3 has 14 amino acids. V shed 8 bases and J 1 base; nucleotides not matched to a gene: 2. Germline V lookup: CDR1 SGHRS, CDR2 YFSETQ. The CDR3 coding sequence is TGCGCCAGTCTAGCGGGAGTGAACACCGGGGAGCTGTTTTTT. Protein sequence: CASLAGVNTGELFF.

The V and J genes are TRBV7-8 and TRBJ2-7; D call uncertain. The germline V gene encodes CDR1 SGHVS and CDR2 FQNEAQ. The germline V and J ends were trimmed by 1 base and 6 bases, with 13 bases remaining between them. The CDR3 sequence is 14 residues long. The CDR3 region is CASSLVTNTIEQYF. CDR3 DNA sequence: TGTGCCAGCAGCTTAGTTACGAACACCATCGAGCAGTACTTC.

The V and J genes are TRBV11-2 and TRBJ2-7, with D possibly TRBD2 on 7 matching bases. Trimming shortened V by 5 bases and J by 2 bases, and 16 bases separated the two germline ends. Germline CDR1 SGHAT, CDR2 FQNNGV. The CDR3 spans 15 residues. CDR3 nucleotides: TGTGCCAGCAGCCCCCGTGGGGGGGGGCCCTACGAGCAGTACTTC. Translating gives CASSPRGGGPYEQYF.

V gene TRBV6-5 combines with J gene TRBJ2-7, with 10 bases lining up with TRBD1. Losses at the gene ends were 2 bases for V and 5 bases for J; bases not matched to a gene: 6. The germline CDR1 and CDR2 sequences are MNHEY and SVGAGI. The CDR3 runs to 15 residues. The CDR3 reads CASSYAGQGLDEQYF. The DNA of the CDR3 is TGTGCCAGCAGTTACGCGGGACAGGGGTTAGACGAGCAGTACTTC.

This chain connects TRBV4-2 to TRBJ2-2, with 8 nucleotides matching TRBD2. CDR3 length equals 16 residues. Unmatched junction bases numbered 4, after V lost 0 bases and J lost 4 bases. CDR1 is LGHNA and CDR2 is YNFKEQ in the germline V gene. CDR3 in amino acids: CASSQDLAGGTGELFF. The CDR3 DNA reads TGTGCCAGCAGCCAAGATCTAGCGGGTGGCACCGGGGAGCTGTTTTTT.

The chain links TRBV6-6 to TRBJ2-3; D is undetermined. The CDR3 length is 16 residues. Germline V gives CDR1 MNHNY, CDR2 SVGAGI (reference sequence). Trimming shortened V by 6 bases and J by 2 bases, and 18 bases separated the two germline ends. In DNA, the CDR3 is TGTGCCAGCAGCCCCCCCATTAGCCTTGCCACAGATACGCAGTATTTT. Its translation: CASSPPISLATDTQYF.

This clone has a single count. V and J are TRBV5-1 and TRBJ2-1; 8 bases agree with TRBD1. The CDR3 covers 15 residues. Germline CDR1 SGHRS, CDR2 YFSETQ. Trimming cost V 3 bases and J 6 bases; bases outside gene matches: 8. The CDR3 here is CASSSDRGSGNEQFF. CDR3 DNA sequence: TGCGCCAGCAGCTCAGACAGGGGTAGTGGCAATGAGCAGTTCTTC. The complete variable domain, with remaining parts taken from reference TRBV5-1 and TRBJ2-1, reads KAGVTQTPRYLIKTRGQQVTLSCSPISGHRSVSWYQQTPGQGLQFLFEYFSETQRNKGNFPGRFSGRQFSNSRSEMNVSTLELGDSALYLCASSSDRGSGNEQFFGPGTRLTVL.

The chain carries TRBV6-5 and TRBJ2-1; no firm D call. The CDR3 has 12 residues. CDR1 is MNHEY, CDR2 SVGAGI, per germline. V lost 5 bases, J lost 5 bases, and 7 bases lay in between. The CDR3 sequence is CASSLNNNEQFF. Written as DNA, the CDR3 is TGTGCCAGCAGTCTGAACAACAATGAGCAGTTCTTC.

V is TRBV5-1 and J is TRBJ2-3; 14 bases agree with TRBD2. With 3 bases clipped from V and 6 bases from J, the junction kept 6 bases outside the gene matches. The CDR3 spans 16 residues. Germline V gene lookup returns CDR1 SGHRS and CDR2 YFSETQ. As DNA, the CDR3 is TGCGCCAGCAGCTCCCGGACTAGCGGGGGGTCGGATACGCAGTATTTT. Amino acids: CASSSRTSGGSDTQYF.

The gene calls are TRBV11-1 and TRBJ2-3; 10 nucleotides line up with TRBD2. V lost 4 bases and J lost 4; bases outside the gene matches: 11. Germline V gene lookup returns CDR1 SGHAT and CDR2 FQDESV (reference sequence). This CDR3 spans 17 amino acids. CDR3: CASSSDPSGGAADTQYF. The CDR3 nucleotides read TGTGCCAGCAGCTCCGATCCTAGCGGGGGCGCCGCAGATACGCAGTATTTT.

The genes are TRBV11-1 and TRBJ1-2; D gene uncertain. Between the trimmed V and J ends, which lost 0 bases and 0 bases, there was a span of 11 bases. This CDR3 is 16 amino acids long. Germline loops: CDR1 SGHAT, CDR2 FQDESV (reference sequence). The CDR3 spells CASSLARLGTNYGYTF. The CDR3 bases are TGTGCCAGCAGCTTAGCGCGCCTCGGCACTAACTATGGCTACACCTTC.

The rearrangement joins TRBV11-3 to TRBJ2-1; D is unresolved. Germline V gives CDR1 SGHNT, CDR2 YENEEA. Between the trimmed V and J ends, which lost 5 bases and 7 bases, there was a span of 12 bases. This CDR3 spans 13 amino acids. CDR3 protein: CASSLNVANEQFF. CDR3 nucleotides: TGTGCCAGCAGCCTGAATGTGGCGAATGAGCAGTTCTTC.